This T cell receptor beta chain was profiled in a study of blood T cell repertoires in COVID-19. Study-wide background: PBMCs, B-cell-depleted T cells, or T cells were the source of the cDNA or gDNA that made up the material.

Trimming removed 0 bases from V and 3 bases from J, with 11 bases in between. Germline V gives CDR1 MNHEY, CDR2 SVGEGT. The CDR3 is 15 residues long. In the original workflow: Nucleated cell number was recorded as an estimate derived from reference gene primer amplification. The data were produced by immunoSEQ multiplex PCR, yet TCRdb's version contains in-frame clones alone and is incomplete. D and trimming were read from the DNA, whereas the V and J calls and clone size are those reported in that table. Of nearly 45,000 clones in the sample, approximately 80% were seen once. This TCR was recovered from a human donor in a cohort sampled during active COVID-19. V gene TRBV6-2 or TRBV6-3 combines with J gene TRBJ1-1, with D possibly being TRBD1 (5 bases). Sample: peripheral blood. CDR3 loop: CASSYSGWGDTEAFF. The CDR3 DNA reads TGTGCCAGCAGTTACTCGGGTTGGGGGGACACTGAAGCTTTCTTT.